This is a list of T cell receptor beta chains from one sample in a study of T-cell reconstitution after alpha-beta-depleted transplantation in children. Each CDR3 protein gets one entry after TCRdb re-called the PCR reads with MiXCR. The table lists 600,000 to 700,000 distinct CDR3 sequences, around 16% of them singletons. The starting material was PBMCs from the stem cell graft donor, obtained from the stem cell graft. The receptors were gathered from a human donor who donated a stem cell graft to a child with acute myeloid leukemia. Both conserved end residues are part of each CDR3. The D gene is left open where the match is weak. Part of the rows lack a size; the others show once, few, many or a class for expanded clones.

j_gene | d_gene | v_gene | abundance | CDR3aa | CDR3nt
TRBJ2-7 | TRBD2 | TRBV9 | many | CASSPWEGEDEQYF | TGTGCCAGCAGCCCTTGGGAGGGTGAGGACGAGCAGTACTTC
TRBJ2-1 | - | TRBV5-6 | once | CASFRRRTEQFF | TGTGCCAGCTTCCGGCGGCGGACTGAGCAGTTCTTC
TRBJ2-7 | - | TRBV20-1 | many | CSAREGPNYEQYF | TGCAGTGCTAGAGAGGGTCCCAACTACGAGCAGTACTTC
TRBJ2-7 | - | TRBV29-1 | many | CSVLRGGPTYEQYF | TGCAGCGTCCTCAGGGGGGGGCCCACCTACGAGCAGTACTTC
TRBJ1-1 | - | TRBV20-1 | many | CSAHLGLLNTEAFF | TGCAGTGCTCACCTCGGACTGCTGAACACTGAAGCTTTCTTT
TRBJ2-3 | - | TRBV7-2 | many | CASSLILGLEDTQYF | TGTGCCAGCAGTCTCATATTGGGCTTAGAAGATACGCAGTATTTT
TRBJ2-1 | TRBD2 | TRBV20-1 | few | CSARDSQRGTSYNEQFF | TGCAGTGCTAGAGATAGCCAGCGGGGGACCTCCTACAATGAGCAGTTCTTC
TRBJ2-2 | TRBD1 | TRBV20-1 | - | CSARATGGGTGELFF | TGCAGTGCTAGAGCCACAGGGGGCGGAACCGGGGAGCTGTTTTTT
TRBJ2-1 | TRBD1 | TRBV6-5 | - | CASSYTSGTGPYNEQFF | TGTGCCAGCAGTTACACGTCCGGGACAGGGCCCTACAATGAGCAGTTCTTC
TRBJ2-5 | TRBD2 | TRBV20-1 | many | CSARTGTKQETQYF | TGCAGTGCTCGCACCGGGACTAAACAAGAGACCCAGTACTTC
TRBJ1-2 | TRBD1 | TRBV6-1 | - | CASRGTGTGKARGYTF | TGTGCCAGCAGAGGGACCGGGACAGGGAAAGCTAGAGGCTACACCTTC
TRBJ2-2 | TRBD1 | TRBV12-3/TRBV12-4 | - | CASSLRGQGAPNTGELFF | TGTGCCAGCAGTTTAAGGGGACAGGGGGCGCCGAACACCGGGGAGCTGTTTTTT
TRBJ2-7 | TRBD1 | TRBV4-3 | few | CASSQFRGQGEYEQYF | TGCGCCAGCAGCCAGTTTCGGGGACAGGGGGAGTACGAGCAGTACTTC
TRBJ2-1 | - | TRBV6-2/TRBV6-3 | few | CASSSPRNEQFF | TGTGCCAGCAGTTCCCCCCGTAATGAGCAGTTCTTC
TRBJ1-4 | TRBD1 | TRBV7-2 | many | CASSRSPGQGGNEKLFF | TGTGCCAGCAGCCGTTCTCCGGGACAGGGGGGTAATGAAAAACTGTTTTTT
TRBJ2-1 | - | TRBV5-6 | - | CASSSGTTSYNEQFF | TGTGCCAGCAGCTCCGGGACGACCTCCTACAATGAGCAGTTCTTC
TRBJ2-3 | - | TRBV7-2 | many | CASSLVGQTDTQYF | TGTGCCAGCAGCTTAGTGGGACAAACAGATACGCAGTATTTT
TRBJ2-3 | - | TRBV29-1 | few | CSVDGSAADTDTQYF | TGCAGCGTTGACGGTTCGGCAGCCGACACAGATACGCAGTATTTT
TRBJ2-1 | TRBD1 | TRBV28 | - | CASSFITGTGTSGGLYNEQFF | TGTGCCAGCAGTTTTATTACCGGGACAGGTACATCAGGGGGCCTTTACAATGAGCAGTTCTTC
TRBJ1-2 | - | TRBV4-2 | many | CASSQDPVNYGYTF | TGTGCCAGCAGCCAAGATCCCGTCAACTATGGCTACACCTTC
TRBJ2-5 | - | TRBV7-2 | few | CASSFQQSQETQYF | TGTGCCAGCAGCTTTCAACAGAGTCAAGAGACCCAGTACTTC
TRBJ2-3 | TRBD1 | TRBV13 | - | CASSPRGRDTQYF | TGTGCCAGCAGCCCGAGGGGGCGAGATACGCAGTATTTT
TRBJ2-1 | - | TRBV20-1 | many | CSMDGGSSYNEQFF | TGCAGCATGGATGGAGGTTCTTCCTACAATGAGCAGTTCTTC
TRBJ1-6 | TRBD1 | TRBV20-1 | many | CSARAGQGRSYNSPLHF | TGCAGTGCTAGAGCAGGACAGGGCCGCTCCTATAATTCACCCCTCCACTTT
TRBJ1-1 | - | TRBV7-9 | - | CASCRLNMGMNTEAFF | TGTGCCAGCTGCCGACTCAACATGGGGATGAACACTGAAGCTTTCTTT
TRBJ2-2 | TRBD2 | TRBV12-3/TRBV12-4 | few | CASNRGSGGASTGELFF | TGTGCCAGCAATCGAGGTAGCGGGGGGGCCAGCACCGGGGAGCTGTTTTTT
TRBJ2-1 | TRBD1 | TRBV20-1 | many | CSARLGTGVGEQFF | TGCAGTGCTAGGTTGGGGACAGGGGTCGGTGAGCAGTTCTTC
TRBJ2-1 | TRBD1 | TRBV7-3 | few | CASSLRGQGVPFWNEQFF | TGTGCCAGCAGCTTACGGGGACAGGGGGTACCTTTTTGGAATGAGCAGTTCTTC
TRBJ2-5 | TRBD1 | TRBV24-1 | - | CATSDAGTGYQETQYF | TGTGCCACCAGTGACGCCGGGACAGGGTACCAAGAGACCCAGTACTTC
TRBJ1-1 | - | TRBV2 | - | CASSPDGLMNTEAFF | TGTGCCAGCAGTCCCGACGGCCTCATGAACACTGAAGCTTTCTTT
TRBJ2-1 | TRBD2 | TRBV5-1 | many | CASSLSLAVNEQFF | TGCGCCAGCAGCTTGAGCCTAGCGGTCAATGAGCAGTTCTTC
TRBJ2-5 | - | TRBV7-2 | few | CASSFPGPQETQYF | TGTGCCAGCAGCTTTCCGGGCCCCCAAGAGACCCAGTACTTC
TRBJ2-2 | - | TRBV6-5 | many | CASSYRGAGELFF | TGTGCCAGCAGTTATAGGGGAGCCGGGGAGCTGTTTTTT
TRBJ2-1 | - | TRBV5-1 | few | CASSSGRLDEQFF | TGCGCCAGCAGCTCCGGACGTCTAGATGAGCAGTTCTTC
TRBJ2-1 | TRBD1 | TRBV6-2/TRBV6-3 | - | CASSYLYQGAAYNEQFF | TGTGCCAGCAGTTACCTATACCAGGGGGCGGCCTACAATGAGCAGTTCTTC
TRBJ1-2 | TRBD1 | TRBV20-1 | - | CSARIDRVYGSTF | TGCAGTGCTAGAATTGACAGGGTCTATGGCTCCACCTTC
TRBJ1-1 | - | TRBV5-1 | many | CASSLVVTNTEAFF | TGCGCCAGCAGCTTGGTCGTGACGAACACTGAAGCTTTCTTT
TRBJ1-5 | - | TRBV29-1 | many | CSVADWGVGQPQHF | TGCAGCGTTGCGGACTGGGGGGTCGGTCAGCCCCAGCATTTT
TRBJ2-1 | - | TRBV20-1 | - | CSARRDGSTGSTYNEQFF | TGCAGTGCTAGACGGGATGGATCTACGGGATCAACCTACAATGAGCAGTTCTTC